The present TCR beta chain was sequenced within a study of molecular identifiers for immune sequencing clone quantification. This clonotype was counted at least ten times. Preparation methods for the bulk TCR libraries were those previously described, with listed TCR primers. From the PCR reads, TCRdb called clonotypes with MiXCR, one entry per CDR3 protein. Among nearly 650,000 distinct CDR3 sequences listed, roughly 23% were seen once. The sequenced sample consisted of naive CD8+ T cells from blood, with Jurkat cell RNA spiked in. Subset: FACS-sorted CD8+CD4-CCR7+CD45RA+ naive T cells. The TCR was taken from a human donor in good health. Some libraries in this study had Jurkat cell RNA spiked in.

CDR3 protein: CSGQGRPGELFF. CDR3 sequence (DNA): TGCAGCGGACAGGGGCGGCCCGGGGAGCTGTTTTTT. The V gene is TRBV29-1, the J gene TRBJ2-2, with 8 bases identical to TRBD1. Per germline, CDR1 SQVTM and CDR2 ANQGSEA. With 7 bases clipped from V and 6 bases from J, the junction kept 4 bases outside the gene matches. This CDR3 has 12 amino acids.